This paragraph reports one T cell receptor (beta chain). These data originate in a study of control samples from healthy donors and cancer patients. Assay used: immunoSEQ multiplex PCR; TCRdb lists only in-frame clones, some missing. The sample records fewer than 120,000 clones, around 87% being singletons. Input material: PBMCs. The TCR comes from a woman aged 55 to 70 with lung cancer.

CDR3 bases: TGTGCCACCAGCAGAGTCACAGGGGACCAAGAGACCCAGTACTTC. It codes for CATSRVTGDQETQYF. The rearrangement uses TRBV15 and TRBJ2-5, with 7 nucleotides matching TRBD1. This CDR3 has 15 residues. Trimming took 1 base from V and 0 from J; bases not matched to a gene: 2. Germline CDR1 reads LNHNV; CDR2 reads YYDKDF (reference sequence).